This entry lists 5 T cell receptor beta chains sequenced from one sample in a study of Ad26.COV2.S vaccination and SARS-CoV-2 variants (dated by TCRdb to about 2021). Libraries were made using the immunoSEQ multiplex PCR assay. Entries here come from immuneACCESS through TCRdb and include only in-frame sequences with V and J called. Some clones fail to appear in such tables; in the studies checked, an unresolved V gene covers under half of the shortfall, and the cause of the remainder is unknown. For this sample there are 350,000 to 450,000 clones; more than 75% appear just once. The top ten clones comprise 2.5% to 3.5% of the sample. Interpreted using the paper, the treatment or condition label stands for: roughly 18 received Ad26.COV2.S at low or high dose, single or two shots; roughly five received placebo; per-sample allocation not given. For vaccine and placebo recipients, repertoires were sequenced using samples collected on day 63 after the first injection.

The sample was peripheral blood, taken in a trial of Ad26.COV2.S vaccine versus placebo. The receptors come from a person aged 18 to 65 who received the Ad26.COV2.S COVID-19 vaccine or a placebo.

The V and J genes are TRBV25-1 and TRBJ1-6; unclear D gene. Trimming removed 2 bases from V and 6 bases from J, with 14 bases in between. This CDR3 has 16 residues. In germline, CDR1 is MGHDK, CDR2 SYGVNS. CDR3 sequence: CASSEGLAGFNSPLHF. CDR3 DNA: TGTGCCAGCAGTGAAGGGCTGGCCGGGTTTAATTCACCCCTCCACTTT.

CDR3 DNA sequence: TGTGCCAGCAGCACTCCGGGGAATGAGCAGTTCTTC. Translation: CASSTPGNEQFF. The V and J genes are TRBV11-3 and TRBJ2-1; possible D gene TRBD2, 5 bases. The germline V gene encodes CDR1 SGHNT and CDR2 YENEEA. The CDR3 sequence is 12 residues long. Trimming removed 5 bases at V and 7 bases at J, with 9 bases between.

The chain couples TRBV29-1 to TRBJ2-1; TRBD2 might be the D (5 bases). From germline, CDR1 is SQVTM and CDR2 ANQGSEA. Trimming shortened V by 6 bases and J by 9 bases, and 21 bases separated the two germline ends. The CDR3 extends over 14 amino acids. CDR3 sequence: CSVPGERSLGEQFF. CDR3 coding DNA: TGCAGCGTGCCCGGGGAGAGGAGTTTAGGTGAGCAGTTCTTC.

The chain links TRBV21-1 to TRBJ1-6. TRBV21-1 is listed as a pseudogene. CDR3 length: 15 amino acids. CDR3 in DNA: TGTGCCAGCAGTCCCTTCGACGGACGGTCCTCACCCCTCCACTTT. This codes for CASSPFDGRSSPLHF.

The rearrangement joins TRBV7-9 to TRBJ2-7; D gene unclear. This CDR3 is 12 amino acids long. Germline V gives CDR1 SEHNR, CDR2 FQNEAQ (reference sequence). The germline V and J ends were trimmed by 3 bases and 6 bases, with 9 bases remaining between them. As DNA, the CDR3 is TGTGCCAGCAGCTTCCTTCGGAGCGAGCAGTACTTC. Translated, it gives CASSFLRSEQYF.